The following is a TCR beta chain sequence with its context. Its antigen remains unidentified. The data derive from a study of shared clonotypes between healthy human individuals. Study-level findings and limits: Clonotypes shared by all four donors outscored non-shared clonotypes in generation probability. Incompleteness in sorted-subset sequencing, despite large depth, was shown by rarefaction. Donor scarcity curtailed the genetic and exposure-history diversity represented herein.

The CDR3 covers 15 residues. V was trimmed by 6 bases and J by 6 bases, leaving 18 bases between them. Germline values: CDR1 MNHNS, CDR2 SASEGT. Original processing notes: ImmunoSEQ gave junction-only sequences without quality scores, so filtering differed. Clones were sequenced by immunoSEQ multiplex PCR, and TCRdb holds only the in-frame ones, with some missing. Clone size and the V and J calls come from that table; the DNA yielded D and trimming. The repertoire holds 2 million to 3 million clones, with 80% to 95% as singletons. Material: naive CD4+ T cells from PBMCs. Subset reported: CD45RA+ positively selected. The source of this sequence is a man between 18 and 29 years old in good health. Some clones in this sample may be carry-over from other donors' samples. V and J are TRBV6-1 and TRBJ1-5; D is undetermined. Written as DNA, the CDR3 is TGTGCCAGCAGCGATATCCCAAAGGGCGGTCAGCCCCAGCATTTT. Its protein product is CASSDIPKGGQPQHF.